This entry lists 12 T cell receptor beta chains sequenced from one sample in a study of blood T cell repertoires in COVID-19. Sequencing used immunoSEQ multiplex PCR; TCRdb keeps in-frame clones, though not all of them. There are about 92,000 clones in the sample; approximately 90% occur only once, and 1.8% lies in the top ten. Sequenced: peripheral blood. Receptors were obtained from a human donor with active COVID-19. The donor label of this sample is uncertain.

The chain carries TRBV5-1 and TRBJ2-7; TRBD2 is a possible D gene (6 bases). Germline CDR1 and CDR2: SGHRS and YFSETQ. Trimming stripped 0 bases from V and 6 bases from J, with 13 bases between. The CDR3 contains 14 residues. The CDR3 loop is CASSLAAAGGEQYF. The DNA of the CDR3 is TGCGCCAGCAGCTTGGCTGCCGCCGGGGGCGAGCAGTACTTC.

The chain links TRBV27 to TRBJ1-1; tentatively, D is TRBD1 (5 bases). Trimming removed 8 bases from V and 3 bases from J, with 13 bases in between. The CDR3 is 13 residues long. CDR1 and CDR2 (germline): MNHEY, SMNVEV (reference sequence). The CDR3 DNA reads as TGTGCCAGCCGTCACACCAGGGACACTGAAGCTTTCTTT. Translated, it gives CASRHTRDTEAFF.

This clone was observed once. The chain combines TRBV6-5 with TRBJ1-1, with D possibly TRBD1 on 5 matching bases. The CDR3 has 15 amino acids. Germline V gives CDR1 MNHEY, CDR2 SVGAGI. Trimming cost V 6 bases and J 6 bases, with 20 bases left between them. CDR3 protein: CASSYIGRGASEAFF. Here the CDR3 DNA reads TGTGCCAGCAGCTATATAGGGAGGGGCGCGTCTGAAGCTTTCTTT.

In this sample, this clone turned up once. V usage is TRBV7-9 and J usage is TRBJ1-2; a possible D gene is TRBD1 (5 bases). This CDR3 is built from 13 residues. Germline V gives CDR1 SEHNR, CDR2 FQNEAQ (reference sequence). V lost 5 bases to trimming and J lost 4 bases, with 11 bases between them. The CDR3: CASSEQVPYGYTF. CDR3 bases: TGTGCCAGCAGCGAACAGGTTCCCTATGGCTACACCTTC.

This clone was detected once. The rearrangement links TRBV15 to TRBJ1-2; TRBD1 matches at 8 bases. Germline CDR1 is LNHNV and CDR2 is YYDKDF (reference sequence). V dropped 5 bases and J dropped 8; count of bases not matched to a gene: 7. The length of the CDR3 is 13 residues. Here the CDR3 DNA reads TGTGCCACCAGCCAGGACAGGGTGGGGGGCTACACCTTC. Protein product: CATSQDRVGGYTF.

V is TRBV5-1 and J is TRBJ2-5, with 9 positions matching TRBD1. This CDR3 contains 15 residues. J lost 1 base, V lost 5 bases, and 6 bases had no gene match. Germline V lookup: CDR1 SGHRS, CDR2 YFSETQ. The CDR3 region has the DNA TGCGCCAGCAGTTTACTGACAGGGGGCCAAGAGACCCAGTACTTC. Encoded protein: CASSLLTGGQETQYF.

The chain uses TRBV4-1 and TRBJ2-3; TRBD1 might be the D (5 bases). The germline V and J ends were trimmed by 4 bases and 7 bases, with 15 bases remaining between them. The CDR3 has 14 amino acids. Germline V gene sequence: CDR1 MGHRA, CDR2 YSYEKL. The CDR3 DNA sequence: TGCGCCAGCAGCCTCCCCCGGAAGGGGCATACGCAGTATTTT. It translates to CASSLPRKGHTQYF.

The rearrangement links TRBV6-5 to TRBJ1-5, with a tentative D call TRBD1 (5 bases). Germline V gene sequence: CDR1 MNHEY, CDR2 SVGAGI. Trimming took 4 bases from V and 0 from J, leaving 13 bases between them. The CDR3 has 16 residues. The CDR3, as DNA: TGTGCCAGCAGTTTTCCGACAGTCCGTAGCAATCAGCCCCAGCATTTT. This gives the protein CASSFPTVRSNQPQHF.

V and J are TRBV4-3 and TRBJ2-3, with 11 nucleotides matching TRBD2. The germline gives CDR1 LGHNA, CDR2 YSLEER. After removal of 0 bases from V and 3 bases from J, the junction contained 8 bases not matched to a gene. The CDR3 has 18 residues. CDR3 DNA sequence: TGCGCCAGCAGCCAAGATGCGGGGACTAGCGGTCTTACAGATACGCAGTATTTT. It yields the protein CASSQDAGTSGLTDTQYF.

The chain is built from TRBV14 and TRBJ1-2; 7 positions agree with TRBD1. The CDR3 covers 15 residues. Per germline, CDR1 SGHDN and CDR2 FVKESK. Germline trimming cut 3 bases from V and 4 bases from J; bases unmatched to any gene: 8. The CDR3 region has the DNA TGTGCCAGCAGCCATCTCGGACAGGCTTTCTATGGCTACACCTTC. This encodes CASSHLGQAFYGYTF.

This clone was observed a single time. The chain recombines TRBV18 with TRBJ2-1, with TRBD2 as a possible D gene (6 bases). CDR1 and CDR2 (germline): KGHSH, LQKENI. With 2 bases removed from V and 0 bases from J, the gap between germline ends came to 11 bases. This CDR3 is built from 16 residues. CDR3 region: CASSPSGESSYNEQFF. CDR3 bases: TGTGCCAGCTCACCATCGGGGGAGAGCTCCTACAATGAGCAGTTCTTC.

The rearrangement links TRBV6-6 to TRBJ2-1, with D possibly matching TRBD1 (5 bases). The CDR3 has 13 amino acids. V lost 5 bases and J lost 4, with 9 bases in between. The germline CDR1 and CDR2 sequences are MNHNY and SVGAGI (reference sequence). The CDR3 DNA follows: TGTGCCAGCAGTAGCGACAGATACAATGAGCAGTTCTTC. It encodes CASSSDRYNEQFF.